This TCR beta chain derives from a study of cytomegalovirus exposure and HLA in healthy donors. Study-level background: There were about 86 million unique TCRs (from HLA-typed donors) in an early data release. Among the approximately 430 donors who were genotyped, about 80% fell in the genetic ancestry cluster that is associated with self-reported Caucasian donors.

In regard to this clone: As yet, its antigen is unknown.

V trimming: 3 bases; J trimming: 9 bases; junction bases outside the gene matches: 12. This CDR3 is 16 amino acids long. Germline lookup yields CDR1 SGHNT and CDR2 YENEEA. PCR primers comprised 60 Vbeta and 13 Jbeta primers. The data were produced by immunoSEQ multiplex PCR, yet TCRdb's version contains in-frame clones alone and is incomplete. Found here are fewer than 130,000 clones, just over 75% of them singletons; the top ten hold 13%. Whole-study results and caveats: Most TCRs appeared rarely, but some public TCRs recurred in many donors. High sensitivity and specificity were reportedly achieved when the classifier diagnosed cytomegalovirus status.

Sequenced: PBMCs. The chain uses TRBV11-3 and TRBJ2-1; 9 bases are shared with TRBD2. The clonotype comes from a man under 40 in good health and CMV-seropositive. CDR3 coding DNA: TGTGCCAGCAGCTTTGGTCGGCGGGGGGGCCGGGGTGAGCAGTTCTTC. Translation: CASSFGRRGGRGEQFF. Full variable domain (missing parts from reference TRBV11-3 and TRBJ2-1): EAGVVQSPRYKIIEKKQPVAFWCNPISGHNTLYWYLQNLGQGPELLIRYENEEAVDDSQLPKDRFSAERLKGVDSTLKIQPAELGDSAVYLCASSFGRRGGRGEQFFGPGTRLTVL.